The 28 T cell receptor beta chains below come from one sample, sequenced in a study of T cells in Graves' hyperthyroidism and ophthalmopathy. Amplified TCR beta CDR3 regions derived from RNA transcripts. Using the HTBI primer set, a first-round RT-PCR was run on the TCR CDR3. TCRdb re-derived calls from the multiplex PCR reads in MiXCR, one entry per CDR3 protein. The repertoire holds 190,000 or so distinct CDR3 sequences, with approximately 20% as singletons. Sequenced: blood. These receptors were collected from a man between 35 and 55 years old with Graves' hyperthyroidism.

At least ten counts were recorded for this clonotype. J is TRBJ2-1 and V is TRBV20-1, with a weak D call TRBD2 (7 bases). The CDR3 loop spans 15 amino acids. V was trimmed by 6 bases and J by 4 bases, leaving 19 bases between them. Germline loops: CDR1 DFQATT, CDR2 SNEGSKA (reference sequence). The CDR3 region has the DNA TGCAGTGCAGGGGGGGGTGGGGCCTTGTACAATGAGCAGTTCTTC. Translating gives CSAGGGGALYNEQFF.

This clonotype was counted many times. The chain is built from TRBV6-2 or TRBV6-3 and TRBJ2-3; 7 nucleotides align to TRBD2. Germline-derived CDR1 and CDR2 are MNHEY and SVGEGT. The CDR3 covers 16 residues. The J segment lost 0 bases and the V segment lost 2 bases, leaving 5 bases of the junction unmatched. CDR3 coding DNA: TGTGCCAGCAGTTACAGACGGGGGGACAGCACAGATACGCAGTATTTT. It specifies CASSYRRGDSTDTQYF.

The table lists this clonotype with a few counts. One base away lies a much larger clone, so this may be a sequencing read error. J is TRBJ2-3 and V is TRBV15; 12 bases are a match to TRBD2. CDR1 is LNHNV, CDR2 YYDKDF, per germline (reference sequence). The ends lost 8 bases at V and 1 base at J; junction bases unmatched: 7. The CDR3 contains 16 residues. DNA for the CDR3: TGTGCCACCGGCACCGGACTAGCGGGGCGCACAGATACGCAGTATTTT. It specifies CATGTGLAGRTDTQYF. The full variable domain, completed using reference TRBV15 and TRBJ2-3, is DAMVIQNPRYQVTQFGKPVTLSCSQTLNHNVMYWYQQKSSQAPKLLFHYYDKDFNNEADTPDNFQSRRPNTSFCFLDIRSPGLGDTAMYLCATGTGLAGRTDTQYFGPGTRLTVL.

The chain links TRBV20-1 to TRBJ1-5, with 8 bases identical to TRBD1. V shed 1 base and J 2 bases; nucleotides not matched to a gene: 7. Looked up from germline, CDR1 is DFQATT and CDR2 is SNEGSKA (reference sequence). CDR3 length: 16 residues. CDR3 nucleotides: TGCAGTGCTAGAGGGGCAGGGGGCGCAGGCAATCAGCCCCAGCATTTT. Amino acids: CSARGAGGAGNQPQHF.

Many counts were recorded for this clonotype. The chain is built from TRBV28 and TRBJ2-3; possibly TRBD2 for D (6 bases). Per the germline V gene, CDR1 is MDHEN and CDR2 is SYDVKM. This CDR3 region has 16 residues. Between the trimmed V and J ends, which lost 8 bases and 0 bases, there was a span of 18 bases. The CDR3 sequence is CASASHSGSSTDTQYF. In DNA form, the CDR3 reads TGTGCCAGCGCTTCCCATAGCGGCTCTAGCACAGATACGCAGTATTTT. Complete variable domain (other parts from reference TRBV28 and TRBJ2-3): DVKVTQSSRYLVKRTGEKVFLECVQDMDHENMFWYRQDPGLGLRLIYFSYDVKMKEKGDIPEGYSVSREKKERFSLILESASTNQTSMYLCASASHSGSSTDTQYFGPGTRLTVL.

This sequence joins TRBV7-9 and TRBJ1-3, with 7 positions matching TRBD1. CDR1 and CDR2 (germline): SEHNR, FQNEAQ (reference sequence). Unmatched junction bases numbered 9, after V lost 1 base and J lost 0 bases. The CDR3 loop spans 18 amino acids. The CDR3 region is CASSLEWLTGHSGNTIYF. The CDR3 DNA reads TGTGCCAGCAGCTTAGAGTGGTTGACAGGGCACTCTGGAAACACCATATATTTT. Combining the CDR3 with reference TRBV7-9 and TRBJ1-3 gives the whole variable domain DTGVSQNPRHKITKRGQNVTFRCDPISEHNRLYWYRQTLGQGPEFLTYFQNEAQLEKSRLLSDRFSAERPKGSFSTLEIQRTEQGDSAMYLCASSLEWLTGHSGNTIYFGEGSWLTVV.

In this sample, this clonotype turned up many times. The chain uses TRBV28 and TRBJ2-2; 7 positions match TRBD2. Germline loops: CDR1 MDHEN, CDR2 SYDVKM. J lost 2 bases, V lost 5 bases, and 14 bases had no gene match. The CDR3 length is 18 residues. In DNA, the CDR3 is TGTGCCAGCAGTGGAGTAAGGAGCGGGGCGAGAAACACCGGGGAGCTGTTTTTT. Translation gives CASSGVRSGARNTGELFF.

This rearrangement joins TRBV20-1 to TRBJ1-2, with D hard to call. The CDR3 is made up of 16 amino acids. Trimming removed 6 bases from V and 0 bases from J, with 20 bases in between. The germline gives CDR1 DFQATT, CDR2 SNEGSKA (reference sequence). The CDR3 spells CSANKAREFPNYGYTF. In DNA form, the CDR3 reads TGCAGTGCCAATAAAGCACGGGAGTTCCCTAACTATGGCTACACCTTC.

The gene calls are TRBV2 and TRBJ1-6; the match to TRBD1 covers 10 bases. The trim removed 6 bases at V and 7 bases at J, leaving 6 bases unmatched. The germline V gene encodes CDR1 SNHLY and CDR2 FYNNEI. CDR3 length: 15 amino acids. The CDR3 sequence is CASSGTGAPNSPLHF. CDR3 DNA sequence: TGTGCCAGCAGCGGGACAGGGGCACCCAATTCACCCCTCCACTTT.

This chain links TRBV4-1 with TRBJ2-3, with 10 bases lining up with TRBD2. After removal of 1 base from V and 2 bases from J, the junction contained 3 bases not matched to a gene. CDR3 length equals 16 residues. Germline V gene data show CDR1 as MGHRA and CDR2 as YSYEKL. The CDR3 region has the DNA TGCGCCAGCAGCCAAGTACTAGCGGGGACCACAGATACGCAGTATTTT. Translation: CASSQVLAGTTDTQYF.

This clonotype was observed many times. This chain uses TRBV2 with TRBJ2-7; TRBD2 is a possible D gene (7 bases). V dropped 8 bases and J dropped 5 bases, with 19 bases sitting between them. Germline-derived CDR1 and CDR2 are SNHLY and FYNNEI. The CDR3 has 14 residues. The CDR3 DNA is TGTGCCAGCTCGGGAGTGGGGGGGCTCGACGAGCAGTACTTC. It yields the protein CASSGVGGLDEQYF.

The CDR3 spells CASSPLTGEGYTF. Written as DNA, the CDR3 is TGTGCCAGCAGCCCATTGACAGGGGAAGGCTACACCTTC. The chain combines TRBV7-9 with TRBJ1-2; TRBD1 matches at 8 bases. Germline V gene lookup returns CDR1 SEHNR and CDR2 FQNEAQ (reference sequence). The CDR3 runs to 13 residues. V trimming: 5 bases; J trimming: 8 bases; junction bases outside the gene matches: 7. Combining the CDR3 with reference TRBV7-9 and TRBJ1-2 gives the whole variable domain DTGVSQNPRHKITKRGQNVTFRCDPISEHNRLYWYRQTLGQGPEFLTYFQNEAQLEKSRLLSDRFSAERPKGSFSTLEIQRTEQGDSAMYLCASSPLTGEGYTFGSGTRLTVV.

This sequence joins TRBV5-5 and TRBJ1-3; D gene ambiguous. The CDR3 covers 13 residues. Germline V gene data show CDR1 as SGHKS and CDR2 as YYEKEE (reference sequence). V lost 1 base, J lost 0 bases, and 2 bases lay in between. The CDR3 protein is CASSLISGNTIYF. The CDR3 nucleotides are TGTGCCAGCAGCTTGATCTCTGGAAACACCATATATTTT.

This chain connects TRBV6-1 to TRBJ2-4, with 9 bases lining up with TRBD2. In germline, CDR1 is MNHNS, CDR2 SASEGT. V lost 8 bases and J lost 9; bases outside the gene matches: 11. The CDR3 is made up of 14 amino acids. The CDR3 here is CASSAGGGLGIQYF. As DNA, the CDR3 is TGTGCCAGCTCTGCGGGGGGGGGTCTGGGCATTCAGTACTTC.

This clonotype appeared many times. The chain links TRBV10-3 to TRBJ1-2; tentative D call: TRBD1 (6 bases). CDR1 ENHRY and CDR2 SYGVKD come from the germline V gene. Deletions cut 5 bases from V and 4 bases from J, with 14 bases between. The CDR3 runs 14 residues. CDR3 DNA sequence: TGTGCCATCAGTATTTCGGGGACAACCTATGGCTACACCTTC. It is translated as CAISISGTTYGYTF.

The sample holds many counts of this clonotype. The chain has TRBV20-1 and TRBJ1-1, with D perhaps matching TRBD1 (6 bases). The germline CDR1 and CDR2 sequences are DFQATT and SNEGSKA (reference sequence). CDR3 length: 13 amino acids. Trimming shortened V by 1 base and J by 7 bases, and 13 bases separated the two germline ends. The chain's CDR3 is CSARVAGVLEAFF. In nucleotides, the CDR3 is TGCAGTGCTAGAGTTGCAGGGGTCCTTGAAGCTTTCTTT.

The CDR3 bases are TGTGCCATCAGTGACGAGGTTTATGGCTACACCTTC. Amino acids: CAISDEVYGYTF. V is TRBV10-3 and J is TRBJ1-2; D is ambiguous. Germline CDR1 and CDR2: ENHRY and SYGVKD. V lost 3 bases to trimming and J lost 5 bases, with 7 bases between them. There are 12 residues in the CDR3.

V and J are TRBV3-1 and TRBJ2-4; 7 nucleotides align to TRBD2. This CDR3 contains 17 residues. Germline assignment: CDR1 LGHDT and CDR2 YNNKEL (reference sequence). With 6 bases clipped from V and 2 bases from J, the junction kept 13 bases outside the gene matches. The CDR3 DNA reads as TGTGCCAGCAGTTCTCAACCCTCAGCGGGACCCAAAAACATTCAGTACTTC. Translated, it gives CASSSQPSAGPKNIQYF.

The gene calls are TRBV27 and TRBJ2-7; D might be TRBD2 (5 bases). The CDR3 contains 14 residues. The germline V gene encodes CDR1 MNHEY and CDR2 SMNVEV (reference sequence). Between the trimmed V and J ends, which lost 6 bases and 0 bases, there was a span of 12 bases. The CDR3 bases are TGTGCCAGCAGATACGTGGGGAGCTCCTACGAGCAGTACTTC. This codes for CASRYVGSSYEQYF.

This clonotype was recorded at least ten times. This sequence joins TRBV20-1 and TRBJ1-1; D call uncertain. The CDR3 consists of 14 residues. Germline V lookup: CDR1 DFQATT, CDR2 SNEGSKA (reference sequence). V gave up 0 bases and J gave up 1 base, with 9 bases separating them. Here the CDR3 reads CSARDAATNTEAFF. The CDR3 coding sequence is TGCAGTGCTAGAGATGCGGCCACGAACACTGAAGCTTTCTTT.

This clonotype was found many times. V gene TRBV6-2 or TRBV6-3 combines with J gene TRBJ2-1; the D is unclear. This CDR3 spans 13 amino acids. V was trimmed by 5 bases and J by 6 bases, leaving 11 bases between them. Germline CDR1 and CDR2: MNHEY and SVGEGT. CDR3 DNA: TGTGCCAGCAGTCCCCTAATCCGCAATGAGCAGTTCTTC. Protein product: CASSPLIRNEQFF.

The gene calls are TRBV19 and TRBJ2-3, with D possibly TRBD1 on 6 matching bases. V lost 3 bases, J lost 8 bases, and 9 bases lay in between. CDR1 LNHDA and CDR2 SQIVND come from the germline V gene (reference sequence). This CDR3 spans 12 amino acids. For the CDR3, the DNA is TGTGCCAGTAGTATCAGGGGAACTACGCAGTATTTT. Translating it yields CASSIRGTTQYF.

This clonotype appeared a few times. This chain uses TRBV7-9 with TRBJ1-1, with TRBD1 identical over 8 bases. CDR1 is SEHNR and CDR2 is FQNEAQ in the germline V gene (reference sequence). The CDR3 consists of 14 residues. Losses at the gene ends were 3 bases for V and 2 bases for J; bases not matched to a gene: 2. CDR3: CASSFRGPNTEAFF. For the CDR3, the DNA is TGTGCCAGCAGCTTCAGGGGGCCTAACACTGAAGCTTTCTTT.

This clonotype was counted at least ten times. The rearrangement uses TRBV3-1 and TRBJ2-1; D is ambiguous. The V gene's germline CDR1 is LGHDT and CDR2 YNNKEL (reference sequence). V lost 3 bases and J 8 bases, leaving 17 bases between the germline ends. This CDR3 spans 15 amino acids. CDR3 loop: CASSQGNLHADEQFF. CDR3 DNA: TGTGCCAGCAGCCAGGGGAACTTGCATGCGGATGAGCAGTTCTTC.

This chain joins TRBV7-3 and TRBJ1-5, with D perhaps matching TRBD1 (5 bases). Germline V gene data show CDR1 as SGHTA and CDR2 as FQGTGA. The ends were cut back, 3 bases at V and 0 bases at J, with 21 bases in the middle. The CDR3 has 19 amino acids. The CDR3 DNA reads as TGTGCCAGCAGCTTGACAGAAACCCCCTTAAGATATAGCAATCAGCCCCAGCATTTT. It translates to CASSLTETPLRYSNQPQHF.

The CDR3 region has the DNA TGTGCCAGCAGTATGGGACAGAAGGAAGAGACCCAGTACTTC. Encoded protein: CASSMGQKEETQYF. This chain joins TRBV27 and TRBJ2-5; 7 bases are shared with TRBD1. Germline V CDR1 and CDR2: MNHEY, SMNVEV (reference sequence). Losses at the gene ends were 5 bases for V and 3 bases for J; bases not matched to a gene: 6. This CDR3 contains 14 residues.

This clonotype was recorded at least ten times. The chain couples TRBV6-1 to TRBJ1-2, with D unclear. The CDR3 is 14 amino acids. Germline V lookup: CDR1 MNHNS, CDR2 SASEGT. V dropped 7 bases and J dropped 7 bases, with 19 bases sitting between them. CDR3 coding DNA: TGTGCCAGCACCCTCTCCGGGGTTGTTCTTGGCTACACCTTC. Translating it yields CASTLSGVVLGYTF.

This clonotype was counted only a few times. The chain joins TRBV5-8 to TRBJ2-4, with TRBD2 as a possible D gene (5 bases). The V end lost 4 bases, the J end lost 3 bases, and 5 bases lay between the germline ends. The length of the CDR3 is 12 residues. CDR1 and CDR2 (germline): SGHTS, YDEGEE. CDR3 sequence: CASSRDKNIQYF. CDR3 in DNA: TGTGCCAGCAGCCGGGACAAAAACATTCAGTACTTC. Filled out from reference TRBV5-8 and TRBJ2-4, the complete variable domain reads EAGVTQSPTHLIKTRGQQATLRCSPISGHTSVYWYQQALGLGLQFLLWYDEGEERNRGNFPPRFSGRQFPNYSSELNVNALELEDSALYLCASSRDKNIQYFGAGTRLSVL.